Given below is one TCR beta chain in context. TCRdb's table, derived via immunoSEQ multiplex PCR, lists solely in-frame clones and lacks some. This sample has some 150,000 clones, with about 80% found just once. Participants' reported clinical history set cohort assignment. Before being deemed recovered, Cohort 3 donors had two negative PCRs, clearance, or symptom resolution. The data are from a study of blood T cell repertoires in COVID-19. CDR3 length: 14 amino acids. Germline V gene data show CDR1 as KGHDR and CDR2 as SFDVKD. V was pared by 7 bases and J by 3 bases, with 12 bases between. Sequencing was carried out using PBMCs or T cells enriched from blood (not recorded which). The V and J genes are TRBV24-1 and TRBJ1-5, with D unclear. This sequence originates from a man between 50 and 59 years old who had recovered from COVID-19. CDR3 amino acids: CATSVGADNQPQHF. The CDR3 DNA reads TGTGCCACCAGCGTAGGTGCGGACAATCAGCCCCAGCATTTT.